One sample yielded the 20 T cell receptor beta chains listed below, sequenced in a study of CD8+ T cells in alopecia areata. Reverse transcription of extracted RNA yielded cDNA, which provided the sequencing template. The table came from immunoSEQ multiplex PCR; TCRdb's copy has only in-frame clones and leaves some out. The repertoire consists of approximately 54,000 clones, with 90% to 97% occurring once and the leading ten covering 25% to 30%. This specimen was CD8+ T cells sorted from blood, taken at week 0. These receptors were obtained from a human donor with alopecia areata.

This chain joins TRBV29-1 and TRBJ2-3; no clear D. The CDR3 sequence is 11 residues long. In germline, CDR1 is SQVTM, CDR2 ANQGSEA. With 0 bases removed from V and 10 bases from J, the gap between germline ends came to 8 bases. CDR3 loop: CSVEEPAAQYF. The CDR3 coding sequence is TGCAGCGTTGAAGAACCCGCGGCGCAGTATTTT.

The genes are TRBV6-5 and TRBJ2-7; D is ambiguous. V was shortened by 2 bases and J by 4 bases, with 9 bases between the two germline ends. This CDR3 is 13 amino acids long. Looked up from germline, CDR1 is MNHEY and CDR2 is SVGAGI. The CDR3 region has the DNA TGTGCCAGCAGTTACCTCCTACATTACGAGCAGTACTTC. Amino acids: CASSYLLHYEQYF.

CDR3 residues: CASSQAWQGLGNEQFF. The DNA for the CDR3 is TGCGCCAGCAGCCAAGCTTGGCAGGGACTGGGCAATGAGCAGTTCTTC. The rearrangement links TRBV4-3 to TRBJ2-1, with a tentative D call TRBD2 (6 bases). The CDR3 has 16 amino acids. CDR1 and CDR2 from the germline V gene are LGHNA and YSLEER. V lost 1 base and J 6 bases, leaving 16 bases between the germline ends.

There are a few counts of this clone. Here the CDR3 reads CASSSSYEQYF. In DNA form, the CDR3 reads TGTGCCAGCAGTTCCTCCTACGAGCAGTACTTC. The chain recombines TRBV27 with TRBJ2-7, with D uncertain. Germline V gene lookup returns CDR1 MNHEY and CDR2 SMNVEV (reference sequence). Deletions cut 4 bases from V and 0 bases from J, with 1 base between. This CDR3 is 11 amino acids long.

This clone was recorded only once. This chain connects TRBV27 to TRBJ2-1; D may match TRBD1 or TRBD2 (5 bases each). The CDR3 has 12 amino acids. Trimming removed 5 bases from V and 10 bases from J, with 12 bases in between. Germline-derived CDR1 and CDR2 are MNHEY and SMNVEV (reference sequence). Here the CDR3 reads CASSPPRGEQFF. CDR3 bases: TGTGCCAGCAGTCCTCCCCGGGGCGAGCAGTTCTTC.

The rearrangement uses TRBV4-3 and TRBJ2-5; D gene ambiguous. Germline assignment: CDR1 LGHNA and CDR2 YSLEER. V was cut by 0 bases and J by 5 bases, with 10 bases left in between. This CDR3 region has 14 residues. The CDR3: CASSQENTPETQYF. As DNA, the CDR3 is TGCGCCAGCAGCCAAGAAAACACCCCGGAGACCCAGTACTTC.

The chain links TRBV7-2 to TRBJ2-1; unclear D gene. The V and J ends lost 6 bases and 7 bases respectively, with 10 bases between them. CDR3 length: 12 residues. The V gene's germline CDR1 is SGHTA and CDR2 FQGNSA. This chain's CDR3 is CASSSVTNEQFF. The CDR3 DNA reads TGTGCCAGCAGTTCAGTGACTAATGAGCAGTTCTTC.

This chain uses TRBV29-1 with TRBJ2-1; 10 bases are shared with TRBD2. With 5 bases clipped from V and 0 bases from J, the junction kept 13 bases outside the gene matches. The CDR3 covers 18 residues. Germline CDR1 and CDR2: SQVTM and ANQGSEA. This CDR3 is CSVLGLAGGGSSYNEQFF. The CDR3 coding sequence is TGCAGCGTTTTAGGTTTAGCGGGGGGCGGGAGCTCCTACAATGAGCAGTTCTTC.

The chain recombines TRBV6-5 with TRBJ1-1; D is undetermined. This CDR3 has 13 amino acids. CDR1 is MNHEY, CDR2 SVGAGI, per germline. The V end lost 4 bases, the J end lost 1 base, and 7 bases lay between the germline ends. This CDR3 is CASSWAGNTEAFF. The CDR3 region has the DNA TGTGCCAGCAGTTGGGCCGGGAACACTGAAGCTTTCTTT.

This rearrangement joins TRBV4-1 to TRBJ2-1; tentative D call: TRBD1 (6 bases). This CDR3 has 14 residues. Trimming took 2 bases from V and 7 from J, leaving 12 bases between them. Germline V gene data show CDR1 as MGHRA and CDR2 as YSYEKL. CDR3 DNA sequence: TGCGCCAGCAGCCAACACAACAGGGAGAATGAGCAGTTCTTC. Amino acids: CASSQHNRENEQFF.

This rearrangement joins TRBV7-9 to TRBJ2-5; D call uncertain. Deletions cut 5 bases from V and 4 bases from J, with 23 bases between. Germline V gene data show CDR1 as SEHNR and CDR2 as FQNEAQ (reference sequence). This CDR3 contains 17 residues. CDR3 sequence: CASSPNRETVYRETQYF. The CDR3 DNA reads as TGTGCCAGCAGCCCTAATCGTGAGACTGTGTATCGAGAGACCCAGTACTTC.

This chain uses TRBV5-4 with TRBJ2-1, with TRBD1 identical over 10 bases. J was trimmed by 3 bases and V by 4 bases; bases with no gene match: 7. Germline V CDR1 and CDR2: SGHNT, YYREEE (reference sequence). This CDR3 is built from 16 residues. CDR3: CASSTDGTGVYNEQFF. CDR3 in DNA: TGTGCCAGCAGCACCGATGGGACAGGGGTCTACAATGAGCAGTTCTTC.

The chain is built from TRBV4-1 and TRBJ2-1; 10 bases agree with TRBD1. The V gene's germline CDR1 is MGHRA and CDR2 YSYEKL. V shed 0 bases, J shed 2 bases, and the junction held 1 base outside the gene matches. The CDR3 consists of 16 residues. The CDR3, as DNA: TGCGCCAGCAGCCAAGATGGACAGGGGGCCTACAATGAGCAGTTCTTC. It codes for CASSQDGQGAYNEQFF.

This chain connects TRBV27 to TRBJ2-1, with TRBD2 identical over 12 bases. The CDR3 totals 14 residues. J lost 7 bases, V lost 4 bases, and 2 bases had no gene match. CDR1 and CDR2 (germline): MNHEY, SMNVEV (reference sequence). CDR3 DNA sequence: TGTGCCAGCAGTTCCGGGACTAGCGGGAATGAGCAGTTCTTC. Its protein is CASSSGTSGNEQFF.

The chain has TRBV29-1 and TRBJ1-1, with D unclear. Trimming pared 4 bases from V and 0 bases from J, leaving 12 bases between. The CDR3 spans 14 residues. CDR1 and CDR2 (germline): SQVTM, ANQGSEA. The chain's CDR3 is CSVGVGPLNTEAFF. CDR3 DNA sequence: TGCAGCGTTGGGGTAGGGCCCCTGAACACTGAAGCTTTCTTT.

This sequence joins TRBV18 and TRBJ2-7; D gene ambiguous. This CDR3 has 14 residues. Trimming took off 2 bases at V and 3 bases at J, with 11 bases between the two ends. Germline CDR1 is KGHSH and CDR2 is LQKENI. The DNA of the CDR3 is TGTGCCAGCTCACCAGATAGCCTGGGCTACGAGCAGTACTTC. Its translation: CASSPDSLGYEQYF. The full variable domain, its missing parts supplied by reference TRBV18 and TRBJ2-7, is NAGVMQNPRHLVRRRGQEARLRCSPMKGHSHVYWYRQLPEEGLKFMVYLQKENIIDESGMPKERFSAEFPKEGPSILRIQQVVRGDSAAYFCASSPDSLGYEQYFGPGTRLTVT.

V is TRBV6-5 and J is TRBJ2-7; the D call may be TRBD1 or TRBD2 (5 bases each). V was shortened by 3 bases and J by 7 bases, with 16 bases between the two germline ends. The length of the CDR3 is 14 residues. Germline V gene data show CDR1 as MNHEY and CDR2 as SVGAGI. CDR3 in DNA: TGTGCCAGCAGTTATCCGGGGCTTGGTTGGGAGCAGTACTTC. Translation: CASSYPGLGWEQYF.

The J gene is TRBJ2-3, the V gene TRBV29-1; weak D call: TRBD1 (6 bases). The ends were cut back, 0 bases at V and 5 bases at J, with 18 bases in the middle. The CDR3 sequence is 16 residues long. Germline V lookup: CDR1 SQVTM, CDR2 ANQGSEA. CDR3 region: CSVEEWGQVGGDTQYF. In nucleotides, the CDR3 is TGCAGCGTTGAAGAATGGGGGCAAGTAGGAGGAGATACGCAGTATTTT.

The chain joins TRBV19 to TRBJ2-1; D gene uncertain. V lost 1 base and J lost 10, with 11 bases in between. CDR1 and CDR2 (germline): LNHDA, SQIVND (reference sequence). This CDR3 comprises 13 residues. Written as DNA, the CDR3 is TGTGCCAGTAGTATAGGTTCAGCTCGCGAGCAGTTCTTC. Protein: CASSIGSAREQFF.

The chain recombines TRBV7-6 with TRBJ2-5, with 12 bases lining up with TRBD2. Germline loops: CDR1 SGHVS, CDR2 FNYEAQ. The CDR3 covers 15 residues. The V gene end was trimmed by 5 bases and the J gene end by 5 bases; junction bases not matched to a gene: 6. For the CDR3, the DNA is TGTGCCAGCAGCCGAAGTCTAGCGGGGGGGGAGACCCAGTACTTC. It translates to CASSRSLAGGETQYF.